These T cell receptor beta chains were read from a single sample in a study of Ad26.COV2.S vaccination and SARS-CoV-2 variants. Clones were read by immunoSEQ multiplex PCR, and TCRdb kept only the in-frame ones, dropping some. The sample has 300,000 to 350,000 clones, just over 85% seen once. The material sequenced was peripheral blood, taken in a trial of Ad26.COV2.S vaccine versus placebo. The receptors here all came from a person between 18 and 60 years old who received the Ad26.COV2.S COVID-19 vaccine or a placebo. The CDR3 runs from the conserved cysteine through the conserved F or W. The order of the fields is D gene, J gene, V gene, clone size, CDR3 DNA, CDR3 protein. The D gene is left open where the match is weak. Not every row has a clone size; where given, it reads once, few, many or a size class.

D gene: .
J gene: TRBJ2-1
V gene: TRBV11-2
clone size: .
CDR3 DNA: TGTGCCAGCAGCTTAGGGGGGCGGGGAAACAATGAGCAGTTCTTC
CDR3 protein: CASSLGGRGNNEQFF

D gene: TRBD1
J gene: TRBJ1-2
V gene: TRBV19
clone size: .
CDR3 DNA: TGTGCCAGTAGTCTCCTTCTCCCGGGACAGGGGAGTGGCTACACCTTC
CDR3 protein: CASSLLLPGQGSGYTF

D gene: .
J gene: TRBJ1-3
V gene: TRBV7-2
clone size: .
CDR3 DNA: TGTGCCAGCAGCTTAGCGCATACGGCTGGAAACACCATATATTTT
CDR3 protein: CASSLAHTAGNTIYF

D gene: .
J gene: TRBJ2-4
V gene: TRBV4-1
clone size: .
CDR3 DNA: TGCGCCAGCAGTTATAGGACAGAAGCCAAAAACATTCAGTACTTC
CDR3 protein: CASSYRTEAKNIQYF

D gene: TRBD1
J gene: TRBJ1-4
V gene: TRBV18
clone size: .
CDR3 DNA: TGTGCCAGCTCACCTCTGCGACAGGGGGATGAAAAACTGTTTTTT
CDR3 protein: CASSPLRQGDEKLFF

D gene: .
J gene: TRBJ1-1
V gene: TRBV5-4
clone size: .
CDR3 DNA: TGTGCCAGCAGCTTGGCCAGGGACACTGAAGCTTTCTTT
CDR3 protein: CASSLARDTEAFF

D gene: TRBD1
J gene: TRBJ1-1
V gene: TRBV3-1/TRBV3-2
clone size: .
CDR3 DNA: TGTGCCAGCAGCCAAAGGACAGGGGGGCATGAAGCTTTCTTT
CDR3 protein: CASSQRTGGHEAFF

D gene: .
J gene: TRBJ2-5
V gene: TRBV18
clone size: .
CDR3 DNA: TGTGCCAGCTCACGGGGATTGGGCGGAGAGACCCAGTACTTC
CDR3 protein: CASSRGLGGETQYF

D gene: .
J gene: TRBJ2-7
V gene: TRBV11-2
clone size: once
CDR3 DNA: TGTGCCAGCAGCCCCCGGCAGGGAGGTTCCGAGCAGTACTTC
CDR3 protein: CASSPRQGGSEQYF

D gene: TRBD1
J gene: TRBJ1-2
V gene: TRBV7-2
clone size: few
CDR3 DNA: TGTGCCAGCAGCCATCGACAGGGTAACTATGGCTACACCTTC
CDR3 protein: CASSHRQGNYGYTF

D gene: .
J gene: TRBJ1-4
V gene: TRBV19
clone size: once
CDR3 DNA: TGTGCCAGTAGTATAACCGGACAGAGAGTTGAAAAACTGTTTTTT
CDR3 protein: CASSITGQRVEKLFF

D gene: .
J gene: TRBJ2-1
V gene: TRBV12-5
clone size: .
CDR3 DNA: TGTGCTAGTGCCCCTCTCAATGAGCAGTTCTTC
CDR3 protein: CASAPLNEQFF

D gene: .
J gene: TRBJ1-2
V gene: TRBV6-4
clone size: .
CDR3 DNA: TGTGCCAGCAGTAGAATCATCCGCTTCTATGGCTACACCTTC
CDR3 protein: CASSRIIRFYGYTF

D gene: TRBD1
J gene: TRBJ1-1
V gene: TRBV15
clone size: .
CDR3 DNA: TGTGCCACCAGTGAAGGGGACAGGGCGACTGAAGCTTTCTTT
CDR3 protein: CATSEGDRATEAFF

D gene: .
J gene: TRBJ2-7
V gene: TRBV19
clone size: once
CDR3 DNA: TGTGCCAGTAGTATAGGTGGGGGTTCCTACGAGCAGTACTTC
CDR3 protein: CASSIGGGSYEQYF

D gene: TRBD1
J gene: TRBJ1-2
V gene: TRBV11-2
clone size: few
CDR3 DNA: TGTGCCAGCAGCTTAGATCTGTTACCAGGGGGCGGCTACACCTTC
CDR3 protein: CASSLDLLPGGGYTF

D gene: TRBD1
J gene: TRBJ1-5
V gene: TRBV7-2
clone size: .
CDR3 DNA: TGTGCCAGCAGCTTAACCAGGGGGCCGGGTCAGCCCCAGCATTTT
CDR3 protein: CASSLTRGPGQPQHF